The source of this T cell receptor (beta chain) is a study of T cell responses to AZD1222 COVID-19 vaccine. CDR3 length: 18 amino acids. Trimming took 2 bases from V and 2 from J; bases not matched to a gene: 9. Germline loops: CDR1 SGHTA, CDR2 FQGNSA. Produced via immunoSEQ multiplex PCR; TCRdb's table is partial and in-frame only. The table records 50,000 to 75,000 clones, approximately 80% of them present only once. Sequenced material: peripheral blood, taken on day 0 of AZD1222 vaccination. The sequence was collected from an adult in good health. The V and J genes are TRBV7-2 and TRBJ2-3, with 11 bases matching TRBD2. Here the CDR3 DNA reads TGTGCCAGCAGCTTATGGGGGCTAGCGGGGGGAGACACAGATACGCAGTATTTT. It specifies CASSLWGLAGGDTDTQYF.